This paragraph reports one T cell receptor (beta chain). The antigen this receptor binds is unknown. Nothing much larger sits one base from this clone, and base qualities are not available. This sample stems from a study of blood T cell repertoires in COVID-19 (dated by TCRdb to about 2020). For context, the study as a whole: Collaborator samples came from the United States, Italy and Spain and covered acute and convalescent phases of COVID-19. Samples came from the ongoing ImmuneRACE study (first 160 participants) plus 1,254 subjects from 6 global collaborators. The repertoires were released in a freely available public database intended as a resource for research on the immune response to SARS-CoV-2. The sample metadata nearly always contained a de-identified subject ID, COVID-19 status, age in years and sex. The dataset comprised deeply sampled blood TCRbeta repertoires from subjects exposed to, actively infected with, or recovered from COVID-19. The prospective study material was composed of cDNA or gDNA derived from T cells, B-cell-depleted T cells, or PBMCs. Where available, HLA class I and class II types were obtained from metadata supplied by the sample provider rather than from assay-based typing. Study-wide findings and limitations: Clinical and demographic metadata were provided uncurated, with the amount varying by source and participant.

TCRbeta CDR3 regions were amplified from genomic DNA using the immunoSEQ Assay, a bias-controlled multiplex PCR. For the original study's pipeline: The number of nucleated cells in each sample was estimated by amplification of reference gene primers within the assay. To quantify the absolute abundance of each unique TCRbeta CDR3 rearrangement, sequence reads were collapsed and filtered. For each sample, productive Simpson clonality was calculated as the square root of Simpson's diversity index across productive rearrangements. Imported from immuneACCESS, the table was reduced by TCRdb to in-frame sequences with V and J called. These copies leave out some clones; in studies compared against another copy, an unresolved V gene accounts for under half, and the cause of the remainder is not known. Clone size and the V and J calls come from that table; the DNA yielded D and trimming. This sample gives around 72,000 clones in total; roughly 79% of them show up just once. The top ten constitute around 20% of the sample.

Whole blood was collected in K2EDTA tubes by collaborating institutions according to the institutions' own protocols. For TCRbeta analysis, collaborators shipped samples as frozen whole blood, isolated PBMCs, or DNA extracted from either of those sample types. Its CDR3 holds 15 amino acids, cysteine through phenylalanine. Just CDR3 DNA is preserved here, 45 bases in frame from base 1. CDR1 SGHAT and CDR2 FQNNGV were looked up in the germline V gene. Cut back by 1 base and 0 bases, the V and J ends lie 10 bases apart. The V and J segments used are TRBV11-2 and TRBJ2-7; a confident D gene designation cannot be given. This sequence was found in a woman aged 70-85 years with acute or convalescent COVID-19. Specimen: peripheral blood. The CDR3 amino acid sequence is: CASSLVSVYSYEQYF. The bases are TGTGCCAGCAGCTTAGTATCCGTGTACTCCTACGAGCAGTACTTC.